This T cell receptor (beta chain) appears in the sequencing data of a study of tumor-infiltrating lymphocytes in oesophageal squamous cell carcinoma. Each CDR3 protein gets one entry after TCRdb re-called the PCR reads with MiXCR. The table lists approximately 13,000 distinct CDR3 sequences, 58% of them singletons. Germline assignment: CDR1 SGHTA and CDR2 FQGNSA. CDR3 length equals 12 residues. Trimming took off 4 bases at V and 7 bases at J, with 8 bases between the two ends. The origin of this receptor is a female donor with esophageal squamous cell carcinoma. The chain links TRBV7-2 to TRBJ1-5; D uncertain. The sample comprised esophageal tumor tissue. The CDR3 sequence: CASSSTGQPQHF. In DNA, the CDR3 is TGTGCCAGCAGCTCGACCGGGCAGCCCCAGCATTTT. Supplemented by reference TRBV7-2 and TRBJ1-5, the full variable domain reads GAGVSQSPSNKVTEKGKDVELRCDPISGHTALYWYRQSLGQGLEFLIYFQGNSAPDKSGLPSDRFSAERTGGSVSTLTIQRTQQEDSAVYLCASSSTGQPQHFGDGTRLSIL.